This T cell receptor beta chain is from a study of vaccination effects on CD4 cells after COVID-19. After expansion with viral peptide pools in the ViraFEST assay, antigen-specific CD4+ T cells were sequenced. Cultured cells yielded isolated CD4+ T cells after 10 days. Every participant took two doses of the BNT162b2 or mRNA-1273 vaccine. The count of this clone is one. Antigen unknown. Profiled with immunoSEQ multiplex PCR; TCRdb holds only in-frame clones, not every one. The sample shows tens of thousands of clones, roughly 80% of them seen only once. The germline V gene encodes CDR1 SGHRS and CDR2 YFSETQ. The CDR3 runs to 16 residues. J was trimmed by 2 bases and V by 4 bases; bases with no gene match: 8.

The chain uses TRBV5-1 and TRBJ2-2; 7 bases agree with TRBD2. The TCR comes from a human donor who received a COVID-19 vaccine. The sequences come from CD4+ T cells from PBMCs cultured with HCoV-229E spike peptides, collected after COVID-19 vaccination. The CDR3 region has the DNA TGCGCCAGCAGCATCCGGGGGGTGACCAACACCGGGGAGCTGTTTTTT. Protein: CASSIRGVTNTGELFF.